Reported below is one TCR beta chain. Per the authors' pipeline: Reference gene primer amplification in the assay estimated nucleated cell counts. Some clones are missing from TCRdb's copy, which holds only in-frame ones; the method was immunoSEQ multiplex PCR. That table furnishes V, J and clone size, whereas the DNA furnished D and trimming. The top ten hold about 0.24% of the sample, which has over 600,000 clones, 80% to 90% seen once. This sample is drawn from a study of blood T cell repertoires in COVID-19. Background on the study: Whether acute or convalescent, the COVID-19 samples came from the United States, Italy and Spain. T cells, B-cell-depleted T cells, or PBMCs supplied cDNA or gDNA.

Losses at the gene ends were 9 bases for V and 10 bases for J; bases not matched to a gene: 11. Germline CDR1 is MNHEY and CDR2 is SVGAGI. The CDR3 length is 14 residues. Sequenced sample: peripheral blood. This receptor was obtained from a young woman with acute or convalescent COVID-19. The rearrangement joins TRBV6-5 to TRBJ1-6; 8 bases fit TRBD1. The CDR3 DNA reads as TGTGCCAGGAAAAAGGGCACAGGGGGATCACCCCTCCACTTT. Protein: CARKKGTGGSPLHF.